The 13 T cell receptor beta chains presented below share a single source sample, sequenced in a study of CXCR3-negative and CXCR3-positive naive CD8 T cells (dated by TCRdb to the late 2010s). The data were produced on a NextSeq 550. The Human TCR Profiling Kit (MiLaboratory) was used to prepare UMI-labeled 5' RACE TRB cDNA libraries. With the reads reprocessed by TCRdb, a single entry stands for each CDR3 protein sequence and no DNA is reported. The table of this sample itemizes approximately 130,000 distinct CDR3 sequences. The ten largest clones represent roughly 0.41% of the sample. Their recognized antigens are unknown. Summary of the overall study and its limitations: Compared with CXCR3-negative naive cells, CXCR3-positive naive cells had TRB CDR3s with higher hydrophobicity (lower Kidera factor 4), lower energy, and higher strength and volume indices.

The sample taken for sequencing was naive CXCR3+ CD8+ T cells from blood. The cell subset or site label corresponds to: CD45RO-CCR7+CD27+CD95- naive CD8+ T cells expressing CXCR3 (TNR3+). All receptors derive from a human donor in good health. Some clones in this sample may be carry-over from other donors' samples.

The rearrangement joins TRBV7-9 to TRBJ2-2; the TCRdb D gene call, TRBD2, has no DNA to confirm it. CDR1 and CDR2 (germline): SEHNR, FQNEAQ (reference sequence). This CDR3 has 13 amino acids. CDR3 residues: CASSRTYTGELFF.

The chain has TRBV13 and TRBJ2-1; no DNA is available, so the TRBD2 call from TCRdb remains unchecked. Germline V gives CDR1 PRHDT, CDR2 FYEKMQ (reference sequence). The CDR3 consists of 13 residues. The CDR3 loop reads CASSSGTRYEQFF.

The rearrangement uses TRBV9 and TRBJ2-3; the TRBD1 assignment by TCRdb is unverifiable without DNA. The length of the CDR3 is 15 residues. From germline, CDR1 is SGDLS and CDR2 YYNGEE. CDR3 protein: CASSASGTLADTQYF.

V is TRBV27 and J is TRBJ2-1. Germline V lookup: CDR1 MNHEY, CDR2 SMNVEV (reference sequence). The CDR3 has 12 residues. Here the CDR3 reads CASSLQGYEQFF.

The gene calls are TRBV21-1 and TRBJ2-2; the D call of TRBD2 rests on TCRdb alone, since no DNA is present to check it. TRBV21-1 is a listed pseudogene. The CDR3 extends over 13 amino acids. The CDR3 reads CASPTSGDGELFF.

J is TRBJ2-7 and V is TRBV10-3. This CDR3 comprises 13 residues. Germline V gives CDR1 ENHRY, CDR2 SYGVKD. The CDR3 is CAIRTDSAYEQYF.

The chain links TRBV7-6 to TRBJ2-7; with no DNA, the TCRdb D assignment of TRBD1 cannot be verified. The CDR3 has 18 residues. The germline gives CDR1 SGHVS, CDR2 FNYEAQ. The CDR3 reads CASSLVTGDRGEGYEQYF.

The chain joins TRBV24-1 to TRBJ1-2; the D call from TCRdb, TRBD1, cannot be confirmed without DNA. Germline-derived CDR1 and CDR2 are KGHDR and SFDVKD. This CDR3 spans 15 amino acids. The CDR3 is CATSESTGAVYGYTF.

The chain couples TRBV4-1 to TRBJ2-3; TCRdb's assignment of TRBD2 cannot be checked, as there is no DNA. The CDR3 extends over 14 amino acids. Germline lookup yields CDR1 MGHRA and CDR2 YSYEKL. CDR3 amino acids: CASSQAAGMDTQYF.

The rearrangement links TRBV6-2 or TRBV6-3 to TRBJ2-3; TCRdb outputs TRBD1, but without DNA this stays unchecked. Germline loops: CDR1 MNHEY, CDR2 SVGEGT. The CDR3 spans 14 residues. CDR3 residues: CASSSQGFTDTQYF.

J is TRBJ2-2 and V is TRBV11-2; TCRdb calls TRBD1, which cannot be checked without DNA. The germline gives CDR1 SGHAT, CDR2 FQNNGV. The CDR3 consists of 17 residues. This CDR3 reads CASSLISGTGYTGELFF. Complete variable domain (other parts from reference TRBV11-2 and TRBJ2-2): EAGVAQSPRYKIIEKRQSVAFWCNPISGHATLYWYQQILGQGPKLLIQFQNNGVVDDSQLPKDRFSAERLKGVDSTLKIQPAKLEDSAVYLCASSLISGTGYTGELFFGEGSRLTVL.

The chain uses TRBV29-1 and TRBJ2-1. Per germline, CDR1 SQVTM and CDR2 ANQGSEA. CDR3 length equals 13 residues. The CDR3 spells CSVEASSYNEQFF.

This chain joins TRBV9 and TRBJ1-2; lacking DNA, the TRBD1 call made by TCRdb goes unchecked. Germline CDR1 SGDLS, CDR2 YYNGEE. The CDR3 sequence is 11 residues long. CDR3 sequence reads: CASSPGTGLTF.